This record concerns one TCR beta chain sequence. Its specificity is not known. These data come from a study of blood T cells in healthy people across ages. Study conclusions and caveats: Relative to aged donors, long-lived donors carried more naive CD4+ cells and displayed higher diversity.

V was pared by 5 bases and J by 4 bases, with 11 bases between. Germline V gene lookup returns CDR1 SQVTM and CDR2 ANQGSEA. The CDR3 totals 12 residues. A second PCR, run for 7 to 11 cycles, used a sample-barcoded 5' primer plus a J-beta primer mix. A single record per CDR3 protein comes from TCRdb applying MiXCR to the 5' RACE reads. The sample consists of about 1.7 million distinct CDR3 sequences, roughly 28% of them appearing once. This TCR was sampled from a woman between 25 and 40 years old in good health. The chain joins TRBV29-1 to TRBJ2-5, with a weak D call TRBD1 (6 bases). Sequenced material: blood. The CDR3 bases are TGCAGCGTTTACAGGGATAGAGAGACCCAGTACTTC. This sequence encodes CSVYRDRETQYF.